Listed below are T cell receptor beta chains from one sample, sequenced in a study of cytomegalovirus exposure and HLA in healthy donors. The method was immunoSEQ multiplex PCR; TCRdb's version includes in-frame clones alone and lacks a portion of them. Recorded for this sample: fewer than 85,000 clones. The specimen was PBMCs. These receptors all stem from a woman in her forties in good health and CMV-seropositive. Both conserved end residues are part of each CDR3. The D gene is left open where the match is weak.

TGTGCCAGCAGCTGGGCCGGGGAGAGGAAGGAAGCTTTCTTT,CASSWAGERKEAFF,TRBJ1-1,TRBV11-2,NA
TGTGCCAGCAGCACCATAGCGGGAGGGCCCTACGAGCAGTACTTC,CASSTIAGGPYEQYF,TRBJ2-7,TRBV13,TRBD2
TGTGCCAGCAGTTTTAGGGGGACACTCTCCTACGAGCAGTACTTC,CASSFRGTLSYEQYF,TRBJ2-7,TRBV28,NA
TGTGCCAGCAGACAGGCAGATAATGAAAAACTGTTTTTT,CASRQADNEKLFF,TRBJ1-4,TRBV9,NA
TGTGCCAGCAGCTTGGAGCTCGGGCCAGGGGGTTTGGGCACCGGGGAGCTGTTTTTT,CASSLELGPGGLGTGELFF,TRBJ2-2,TRBV7-6,TRBD1
TGTGCCAGCAGCTCTGGGCCATCCTACGAGCAGTACTTC,CASSSGPSYEQYF,TRBJ2-7,TRBV11-2,NA
TGTGCCAGCAGCTTGCCAGGGTCCACCTCCCCCTATGGCTACACCTTC,CASSLPGSTSPYGYTF,TRBJ1-2,TRBV5-4,NA
TGCAGCGTCCGGACAGGGGGTTCTGGGGCCAACGTCCTGACTTTC,CSVRTGGSGANVLTF,TRBJ2-6,TRBV29-1,TRBD1
TGTGCCAGCAGCTTAGGGCCCCTACTAGCGGGGGCATCAGATACGCAGTATTTT,CASSLGPLLAGASDTQYF,TRBJ2-3,TRBV7-6,TRBD2
TGTGCCAGCAGACCTTGGAGGGGCGATGAAGCTTTCTTT,CASRPWRGDEAFF,TRBJ1-1,TRBV11-2,NA
TGTGCCAGCAGCTTAACCCTCTTCTCGGGACAGGGAACAGATACGCAGTATTTT,CASSLTLFSGQGTDTQYF,TRBJ2-3,TRBV7-3,TRBD1
TGTGCCAGCAGTCCGGGGACTGAATCCTACGAGCAGTACTTC,CASSPGTESYEQYF,TRBJ2-7,TRBV27,NA
TGCGCCAGCAGCATCCGGGACAGGGTCGGCGAGCAGTACTTC,CASSIRDRVGEQYF,TRBJ2-7,TRBV5-1,TRBD1
TGTGCCAGCAGCTACGGACAGGGGACGACAGATACGCAGTATTTT,CASSYGQGTTDTQYF,TRBJ2-3,TRBV6-5,TRBD1
TGTGCCAGCAGTGAGACGGGGACTAGCGGGAGTGATGAGCAGTTCTTC,CASSETGTSGSDEQFF,TRBJ2-1,TRBV6-4,TRBD2
TGCGCCAGCAGTCAATCTTATCACACTAGTGCAGAATTACAAGAGACCCAGTACTTC,CASSQSYHTSAELQETQYF,TRBJ2-5,TRBV23-1,NA
TGTGCCAGCAGACGCCTAGCGGGAGGCACAGATACGCAGTATTTT,CASRRLAGGTDTQYF,TRBJ2-3,TRBV6-1,TRBD2
TGTGCCAGCAGCCCCAGGACAGGGGGAGAGATCTACGAGCAGTACTTC,CASSPRTGGEIYEQYF,TRBJ2-7,TRBV5-4,TRBD1
TGCACCAGCAGCCAAGATACCAGGACTAGCGGGGGGGTACGGACCGGGGAGCTGTTTTTT,CTSSQDTRTSGGVRTGELFF,TRBJ2-2,TRBV1,NA
TGTGCCAGTAGTATACCGGGACAGGGCCCATCTAATGAAAAACTGTTTTTT,CASSIPGQGPSNEKLFF,TRBJ1-4,TRBV19,TRBD1
TGTGCCAGCAGCTTAAAACGACAGGGACCCTACGAGCAGTACTTC,CASSLKRQGPYEQYF,TRBJ2-7,TRBV7-9,TRBD1
TGTGCCAGCAGTCCAGGGACAGGGGAAGTTAGTGAGCAGTTCTTC,CASSPGTGEVSEQFF,TRBJ2-1,TRBV28,TRBD1
TGTGCCAGCAGGCCCGGGACAGTTACTATAAGTAGGGGCTACACCTTC,CASRPGTVTISRGYTF,TRBJ1-2,TRBV6-6,TRBD1
TGTGCCAGCAGCGCAAGACAGGGGGAAGGTGGCTACACCTTC,CASSARQGEGGYTF,TRBJ1-2,TRBV7-9,TRBD1
TGTGCCAGCAGTACCAACACCGTATCCGTAAGCACAGATACGCAGTATTTT,CASSTNTVSVSTDTQYF,TRBJ2-3,TRBV2,NA
TGCGCCAGCAGCTTGGTTCGGGGGGGGAACGAGCAGTACTTC,CASSLVRGGNEQYF,TRBJ2-7,TRBV5-1,TRBD2
TGCAGCGCCCGGGACAGGCGCTCCTACGAGCAGTACTTC,CSARDRRSYEQYF,TRBJ2-7,TRBV29-1,TRBD1
TGTGCCAGCAGTGACTCTAAATTCGGGACTAGCGGGAGTGATGAGCAGTTCTTC,CASSDSKFGTSGSDEQFF,TRBJ2-1,TRBV6-4,TRBD2
TGTGCCAGCAGTTTATTTTCTAGCGGGGCCTCCTTTTTCTTC,CASSLFSSGASFFF,TRBJ2-1,TRBV27,TRBD2
TGTGCCAGCAGCTTGGACGGGACTACCACCTACGAGCAGTACTTC,CASSLDGTTTYEQYF,TRBJ2-7,TRBV11-2,TRBD2
TGTGCCAGCAGCCGAGGACTAGCGGGAGTGGAAGCCTACGAGCAGTACTTC,CASSRGLAGVEAYEQYF,TRBJ2-7,TRBV14,TRBD2
TGTGCCTCGACACAGGGGCCCTACGAGCAGTACTTC,CASTQGPYEQYF,TRBJ2-7,TRBV30,TRBD1
TGCAGCGTTGACAGGACTAGCGGGAGGAATGAGCAGTTCTTC,CSVDRTSGRNEQFF,TRBJ2-1,TRBV29-1,TRBD2
TGTGCCAGCAGTTCCCAACAGGGGGCGAATTTTGAAAAACTGTTTTTT,CASSSQQGANFEKLFF,TRBJ1-4,TRBV27,TRBD1
TGTGCCAGCAGCTTAGAGCGGAACACTGAAGCTTTCTTT,CASSLERNTEAFF,TRBJ1-1,TRBV11-2,NA
TGTGCCAGCAGCCCTGGACAGGGTTCTGGGTCCACAGATACGCAGTATTTT,CASSPGQGSGSTDTQYF,TRBJ2-3,TRBV9,TRBD1
TGTGCCAGCAGCATTGGACAGGGGGCCCTAAATCAGCCCCAGCATTTT,CASSIGQGALNQPQHF,TRBJ1-5,TRBV28,TRBD1
TGCGCCAGCAGCTTGGGTCAGGGGCTGGACTATGGCTACACCTTC,CASSLGQGLDYGYTF,TRBJ1-2,TRBV5-1,NA
TGTGCCAGCAGTGACGGCGGGGGGGCCACAGATACGCAGTATTTT,CASSDGGGATDTQYF,TRBJ2-3,TRBV6-4,TRBD2
TGTGCCAGCAGCTCATCAGGGTTTTTAGCTGAAGCTTTCTTT,CASSSSGFLAEAFF,TRBJ1-1,TRBV7-6,NA
TGTGCCAGCAGCAGACAGGGACTTAATGAAAAACTGTTTTTT,CASSRQGLNEKLFF,TRBJ1-4,TRBV27,TRBD1
TGTGCCAGCAGCCGTTTCGCGGGAGAGAAAAATGAGCAGTTCTTC,CASSRFAGEKNEQFF,TRBJ2-1,TRBV7-2,TRBD2
TGTGCCAGCAGTCAGACCGGGACAGGGGACACTGAAGCTTTCTTT,CASSQTGTGDTEAFF,TRBJ1-1,TRBV6-6,TRBD1
TGTGCCAGCAGCTTAGGGGTGCGGACTGAAGCTTTCTTT,CASSLGVRTEAFF,TRBJ1-1,TRBV7-2,NA